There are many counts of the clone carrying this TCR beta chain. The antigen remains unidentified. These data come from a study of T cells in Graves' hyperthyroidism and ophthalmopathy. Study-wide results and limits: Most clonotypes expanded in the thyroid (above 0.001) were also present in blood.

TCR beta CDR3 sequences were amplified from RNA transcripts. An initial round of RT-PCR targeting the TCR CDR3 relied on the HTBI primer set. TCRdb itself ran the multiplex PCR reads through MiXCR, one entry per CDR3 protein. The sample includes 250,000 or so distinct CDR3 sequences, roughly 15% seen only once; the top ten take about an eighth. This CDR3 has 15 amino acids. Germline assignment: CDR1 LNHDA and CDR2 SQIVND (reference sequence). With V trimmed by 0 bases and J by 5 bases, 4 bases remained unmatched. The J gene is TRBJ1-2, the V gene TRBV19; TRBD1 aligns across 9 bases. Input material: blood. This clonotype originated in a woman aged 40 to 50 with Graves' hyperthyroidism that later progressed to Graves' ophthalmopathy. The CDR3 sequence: CASSIDAGTGYGYTF. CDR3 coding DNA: TGTGCCAGTAGTATAGACGCCGGGACAGGGTATGGCTACACCTTC.